The rows below give T cell receptor beta chains drawn from one sample of a study of shared clonotypes between healthy human individuals. Assay used: immunoSEQ multiplex PCR; TCRdb lists only in-frame clones, some missing. The table has under 2,500,000 clones, more than 90% seen once. The source material was naive CD4+ T cells sorted from blood. Receptors were obtained from a man between 18 and 35 years old in good health. CDR3s include the opening cysteine and the closing phenylalanine or tryptophan. The order of the fields is J gene, clone size, V gene, CDR3 protein. Clone size is not always given. Where it is, it says once, few, many or a class for expanded clones.

>TRBJ1-3|NA|TRBV6-5
CASSYSQNAGNTIYF
>TRBJ1-2|NA|TRBV30
CAWSPTPRGLGYTF
>TRBJ1-1|NA|TRBV6-5
CASSQRRNLNTEAFF
>TRBJ2-7|NA|TRBV4-1
CASSQTSDGRGHEQYF
>TRBJ2-7|NA|TRBV30
CAWSHGGAPSQVQYF
>TRBJ2-5|NA|TRBV18
CASSPTDQETQYF
>TRBJ1-2|NA|TRBV6-5
CASTSGTGTYGYTF
>TRBJ1-5|NA|TRBV28
CASSSLGNPNQPQHF
>TRBJ2-7|NA|TRBV5-4
CASSRGLAGGTYEQYF
>TRBJ2-7|NA|TRBV2
CASSPRTAFPGTGGAEQYF
>TRBJ2-7|NA|TRBV7-3
CASSLTPYEQYF
>TRBJ1-2|NA|TRBV6-5
CASARGDRSNYGYTF
>TRBJ2-7|NA|TRBV28
CASSPRGRLLYEQYF
>TRBJ2-4|NA|TRBV4-3
CASSQGAAKNIQYF
>TRBJ1-5|NA|TRBV4-1
CASSQDGQKGVNQPQHF
>TRBJ2-3|NA|TRBV5-1
CASSLELEGHTQYF
>TRBJ2-1|once|TRBV5-8
CASSFGTILWEQFF
>TRBJ1-6|NA|TRBV6-5
CASGQSSSYNSPLHF
>TRBJ1-4|NA|TRBV6-1
CASKLSGTRNEKLFF
>TRBJ2-5|NA|TRBV6-1
CASSESTGGWETQYF
>TRBJ2-7|NA|TRBV5-1
CASSLAGLAESSYEQYF
>TRBJ2-5|NA|TRBV11-2
CASSLDRQETQYF
>TRBJ2-7|NA|TRBV5-6
CASSSSSGAYEQYF
>TRBJ2-7|NA|TRBV4-1
CASSQDRDLKSREQYF
>TRBJ1-1|NA|TRBV5-1
CASSLRQGSEAFF
>TRBJ2-2|NA|TRBV7-8
CASSLGTSGISGELFF
>TRBJ1-6|NA|TRBV30
CAWRVSSPLHF
>TRBJ2-1|NA|TRBV10-3
CAIKREENEQFF
>TRBJ1-6|NA|TRBV18
CASSPLTGNNSPLHF
>TRBJ2-7|NA|TRBV7-2
CASSPAGGSRGEQYF
>TRBJ2-2|NA|TRBV30
CAWTPHVKTGELFF
>TRBJ2-1|NA|TRBV10-3
CAISVPPGQGNNEQFF
>TRBJ2-3|NA|TRBV5-1
CASNQAGLTDTQYF
>TRBJ1-4|NA|TRBV11-2
CASSLAPTTTNEKLFF
>TRBJ2-7|NA|TRBV7-9
CASSLAAGGSSYEQYF
>TRBJ2-1|NA|TRBV7-9
CASSSYRDSYNEQFF
>TRBJ1-2|NA|TRBV27
CASSLWGRGRVGYTF
>TRBJ2-3|NA|TRBV7-7
CASSLGLAGATDTQYF
>TRBJ2-7|NA|TRBV5-1
CASSLSPGSSTYEQYF
>TRBJ1-5|once|TRBV15
CATRETGNLQPQHF
>TRBJ1-2|NA|TRBV28
CATSSADYGYTF
>TRBJ1-5|NA|TRBV5-1
CASSLGGDSNQPQHF
>TRBJ2-5|NA|TRBV15
CATSSQAGLQETQYF